The count of the clone carrying this T cell receptor (beta chain) is one. This entry belongs to a study of blood T cell repertoires in COVID-19. Looking at the study overall: Specimens from acute and convalescent COVID-19 originated in the United States, Italy and Spain. Nucleic acid was either cDNA or gDNA, and it came from T cells, B-cell-depleted T cells, or PBMCs.

The length of the CDR3 is 16 residues. V was pared by 5 bases and J by 4 bases, with 10 bases of the junction left unmatched. The germline V gene has CDR1 SGHAT and CDR2 FQNNGV. Original methodology: Researchers report that nucleated cell counts were estimated from reference gene primer amplification. Some clones are missing from TCRdb's copy, which holds only in-frame ones; the method was immunoSEQ multiplex PCR. For V, J and clone size, that table is used; D and trimming come from the DNA. The sample lists fewer than 500,000 clones; 85% to 90% were seen once. The TCR was taken from a woman aged 25 to 39 with acute or convalescent COVID-19. The chain carries TRBV11-2 and TRBJ2-3, with 9 bases that match TRBD1. The specimen sequenced was peripheral blood. CDR3 in DNA: TGTGCCAGCAGCCCAGACAGGGGGGGAGGCCCAGATACGCAGTATTTT. Amino acids: CASSPDRGGGPDTQYF.